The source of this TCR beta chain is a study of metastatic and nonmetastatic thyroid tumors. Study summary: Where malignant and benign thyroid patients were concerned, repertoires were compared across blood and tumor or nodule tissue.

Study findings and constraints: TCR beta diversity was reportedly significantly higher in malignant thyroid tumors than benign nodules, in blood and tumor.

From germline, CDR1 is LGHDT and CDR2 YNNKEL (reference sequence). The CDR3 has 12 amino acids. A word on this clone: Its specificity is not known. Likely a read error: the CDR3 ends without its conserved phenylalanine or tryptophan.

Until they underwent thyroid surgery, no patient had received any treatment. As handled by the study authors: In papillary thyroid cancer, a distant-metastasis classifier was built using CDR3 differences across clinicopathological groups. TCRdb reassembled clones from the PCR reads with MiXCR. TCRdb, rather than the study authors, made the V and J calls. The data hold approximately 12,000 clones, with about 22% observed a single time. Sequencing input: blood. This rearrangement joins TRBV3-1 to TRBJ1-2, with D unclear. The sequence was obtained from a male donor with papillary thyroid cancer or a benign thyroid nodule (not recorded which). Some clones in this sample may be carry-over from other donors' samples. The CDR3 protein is CASTQGSSGYTL. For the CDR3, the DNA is TGTGCCAGCACCCAAGGTAGTAGTGGCTACACCTTG.